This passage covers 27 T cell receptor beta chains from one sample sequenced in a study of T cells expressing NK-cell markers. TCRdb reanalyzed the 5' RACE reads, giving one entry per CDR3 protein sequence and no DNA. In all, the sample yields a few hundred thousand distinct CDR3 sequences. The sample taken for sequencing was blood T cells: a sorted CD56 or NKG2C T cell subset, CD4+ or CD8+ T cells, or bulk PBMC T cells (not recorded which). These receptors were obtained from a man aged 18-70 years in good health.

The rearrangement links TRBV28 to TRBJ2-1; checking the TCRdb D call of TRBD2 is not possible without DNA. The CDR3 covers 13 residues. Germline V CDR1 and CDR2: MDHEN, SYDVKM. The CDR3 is CASSLAGSGFWFF.

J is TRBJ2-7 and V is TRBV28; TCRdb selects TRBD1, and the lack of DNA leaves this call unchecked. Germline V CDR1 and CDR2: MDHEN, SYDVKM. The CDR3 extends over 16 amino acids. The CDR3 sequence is CASSLNGLGQGYEQYF.

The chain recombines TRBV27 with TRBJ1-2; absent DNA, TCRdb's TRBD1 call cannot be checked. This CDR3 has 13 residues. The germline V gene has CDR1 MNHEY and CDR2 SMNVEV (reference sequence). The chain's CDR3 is CASSLDRGFGYTF.

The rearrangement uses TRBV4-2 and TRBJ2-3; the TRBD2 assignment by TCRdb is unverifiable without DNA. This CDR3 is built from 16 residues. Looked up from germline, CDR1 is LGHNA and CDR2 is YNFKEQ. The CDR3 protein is CASSQVPSGDTDTQYF.

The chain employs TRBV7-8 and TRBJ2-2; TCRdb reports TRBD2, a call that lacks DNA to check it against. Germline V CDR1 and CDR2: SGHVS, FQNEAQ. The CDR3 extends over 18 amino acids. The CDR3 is CASSALRGAGGRTGELFF.

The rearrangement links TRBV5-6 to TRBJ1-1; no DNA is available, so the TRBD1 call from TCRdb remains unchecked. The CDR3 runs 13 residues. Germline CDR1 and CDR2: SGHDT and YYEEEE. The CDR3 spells CASSRRAGTEAFF. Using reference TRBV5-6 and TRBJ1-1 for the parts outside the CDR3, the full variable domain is DAGVTQSPTHLIKTRGQQVTLRCSPKSGHDTVSWYQQALGQGPQFIFQYYEEEERQRGNFPDRFSGHQFPNYSSELNVNALLLGDSALYLCASSRRAGTEAFFGQGTRLTVV.

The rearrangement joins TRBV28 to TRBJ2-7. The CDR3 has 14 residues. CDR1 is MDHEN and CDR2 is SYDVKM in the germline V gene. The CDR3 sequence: CASRGTGGSYEQYF.

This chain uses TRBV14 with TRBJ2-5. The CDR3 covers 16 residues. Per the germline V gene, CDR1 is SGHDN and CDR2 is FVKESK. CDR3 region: CASAHVSGTTQETQYF. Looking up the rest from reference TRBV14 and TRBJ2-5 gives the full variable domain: EAGVTQFPSHSVIEKGQTVTLRCDPISGHDNLYWYRRVMGKEIKFLLHFVKESKQDESGMPNNRFLAERTGGTYSTLKVQPAELEDSGVYFCASAHVSGTTQETQYFGPGTRLLVL.

The CDR3 here is CASSTGLRTTYNEQFF. The rearrangement links TRBV6-1 to TRBJ2-1; the TCRdb call, TRBD1, lacks DNA for checking. This CDR3 has 16 residues. Germline V gene data show CDR1 as MNHNS and CDR2 as SASEGT.

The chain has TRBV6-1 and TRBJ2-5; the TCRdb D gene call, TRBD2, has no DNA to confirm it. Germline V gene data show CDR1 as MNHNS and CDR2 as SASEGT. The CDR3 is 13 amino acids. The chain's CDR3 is CASRRTRRETQYF.

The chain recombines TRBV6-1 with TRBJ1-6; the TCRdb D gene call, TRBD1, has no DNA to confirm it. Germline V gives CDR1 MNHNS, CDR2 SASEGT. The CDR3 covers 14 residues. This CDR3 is CASRGQGYNSPLHF.

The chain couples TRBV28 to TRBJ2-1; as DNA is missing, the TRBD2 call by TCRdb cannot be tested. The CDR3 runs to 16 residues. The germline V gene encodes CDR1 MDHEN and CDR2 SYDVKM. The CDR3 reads CASSLAQGGSYNEQFF.

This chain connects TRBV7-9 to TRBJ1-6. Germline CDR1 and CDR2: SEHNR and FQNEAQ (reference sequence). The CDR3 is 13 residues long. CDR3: CASSGSHNSPLHF.

The CDR3 sequence: CSANKQVDYGYTF. The chain carries TRBV20-1 and TRBJ1-2; absent DNA, TCRdb's TRBD1 call cannot be checked. The V gene's germline CDR1 is DFQATT and CDR2 SNEGSKA (reference sequence). The CDR3 has 13 amino acids.

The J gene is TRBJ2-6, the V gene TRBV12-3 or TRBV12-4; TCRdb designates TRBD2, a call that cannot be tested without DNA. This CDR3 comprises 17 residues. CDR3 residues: CASTPRSGGSGANVLTF.

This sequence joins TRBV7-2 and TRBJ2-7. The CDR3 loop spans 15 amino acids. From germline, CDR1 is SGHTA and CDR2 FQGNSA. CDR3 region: CASSLQTGQSNEQYF.

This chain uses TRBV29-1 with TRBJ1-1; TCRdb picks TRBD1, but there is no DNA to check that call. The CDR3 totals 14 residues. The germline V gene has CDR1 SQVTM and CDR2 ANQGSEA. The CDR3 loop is CSVEMGGAGTEAFF.

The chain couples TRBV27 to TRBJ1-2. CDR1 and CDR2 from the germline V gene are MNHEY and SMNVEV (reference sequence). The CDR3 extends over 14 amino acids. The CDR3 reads CASSLSPTSYGYTF.

The CDR3 protein is CASSFTQGLEETQYF. J is TRBJ2-5 and V is TRBV7-9; no DNA is available, so the TRBD1 call from TCRdb remains unchecked. The CDR3 runs 15 residues. Germline V gene lookup returns CDR1 SEHNR and CDR2 FQNEAQ (reference sequence).

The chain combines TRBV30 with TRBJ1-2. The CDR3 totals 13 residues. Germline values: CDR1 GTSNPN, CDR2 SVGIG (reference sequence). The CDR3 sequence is CAWSFDPGSGYTF.

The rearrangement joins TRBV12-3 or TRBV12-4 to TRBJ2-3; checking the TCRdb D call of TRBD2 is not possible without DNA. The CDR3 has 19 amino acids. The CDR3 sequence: CASSLGGLAGGRGTDTQYF.

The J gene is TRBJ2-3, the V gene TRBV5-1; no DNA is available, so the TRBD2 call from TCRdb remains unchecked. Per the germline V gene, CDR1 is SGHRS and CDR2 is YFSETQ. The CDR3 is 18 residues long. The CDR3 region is CASSLGTSGGAWTDTQYF.

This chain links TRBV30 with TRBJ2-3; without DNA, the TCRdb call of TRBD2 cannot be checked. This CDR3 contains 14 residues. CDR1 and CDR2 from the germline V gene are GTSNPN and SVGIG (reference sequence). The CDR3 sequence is CAWSVLAGADTQYF.

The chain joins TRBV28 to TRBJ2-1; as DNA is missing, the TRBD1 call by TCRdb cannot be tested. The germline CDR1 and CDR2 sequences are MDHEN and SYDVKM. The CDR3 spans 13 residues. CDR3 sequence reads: CASSRQVYNEQFF.

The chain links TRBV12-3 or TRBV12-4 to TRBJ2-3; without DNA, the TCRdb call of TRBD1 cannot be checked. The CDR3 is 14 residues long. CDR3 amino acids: CASSYGTPRDTQYF.

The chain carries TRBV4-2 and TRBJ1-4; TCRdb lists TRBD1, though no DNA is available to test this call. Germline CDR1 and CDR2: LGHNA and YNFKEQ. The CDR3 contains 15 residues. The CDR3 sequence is CASSQGQFSNEKLFF.

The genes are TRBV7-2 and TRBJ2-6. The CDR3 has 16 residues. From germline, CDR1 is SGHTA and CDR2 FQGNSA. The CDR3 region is CASSLVKNAGANVLTF.